These 20 T cell receptor beta chains came from one sample sequenced in a study of blood T cell repertoires in COVID-19. Produced via immunoSEQ multiplex PCR; TCRdb's table is partial and in-frame only. This sample has 95,000 to 100,000 clones, with 85% found just once. Input material: peripheral blood. The receptors derive from a woman between 70 and 85 years old with active or convalescent COVID-19.

The chain is built from TRBV7-2 and TRBJ2-2; TRBD2 is a possible D gene (6 bases). CDR1 SGHTA and CDR2 FQGNSA come from the germline V gene. This CDR3 region has 19 residues. V was shortened by 5 bases and J by 3 bases, with 25 bases between the two germline ends. CDR3 loop: CASSARDWPPIDDTGELFF. For the CDR3, the DNA is TGTGCCAGCAGCGCCCGGGACTGGCCCCCCATCGACGACACCGGGGAGCTGTTTTTT.

This clone has only one observation. The chain recombines TRBV5-1 with TRBJ1-1, with D possibly matching TRBD1 (5 bases). V dropped 1 base and J dropped 0 bases, with 19 bases sitting between them. Germline loops: CDR1 SGHRS, CDR2 YFSETQ. The CDR3 has 18 residues. This chain's CDR3 is CASSLSAYEGTLNTEAFF. CDR3 nucleotide sequence: TGCGCCAGCAGCTTGTCGGCATACGAGGGGACTTTGAACACTGAAGCTTTCTTT.

This clone has just a few counts. This chain connects TRBV7-9 to TRBJ1-6; D is possibly TRBD1 (5 bases). Trimming took off 7 bases at V and 0 bases at J, with 22 bases between the two ends. The V gene's germline CDR1 is SEHNR and CDR2 FQNEAQ (reference sequence). The CDR3 has 19 amino acids. The CDR3 sequence: CASTIEKGMSNSYNSPLHF. CDR3 coding DNA: TGTGCCAGCACAATTGAAAAGGGGATGTCCAACTCCTATAATTCACCCCTCCACTTT.

This chain joins TRBV11-2 and TRBJ2-7, with D uncertain. The V end was cut by 0 bases, the J end by 7 bases, with 13 bases between. The CDR3 loop spans 14 amino acids. Germline V gene sequence: CDR1 SGHAT, CDR2 FQNNGV. This CDR3 reads CASSLDLLVNEQYF. The CDR3 region has the DNA TGTGCCAGCAGCTTAGATCTCTTAGTTAATGAGCAGTACTTC.

This clone has more than one count but fewer than ten. This rearrangement joins TRBV4-1 to TRBJ2-7, with D possibly TRBD2 on 7 matching bases. CDR3 size: 15 residues. V was shortened by 2 bases and J by 2 bases, with 13 bases between the two germline ends. CDR1 and CDR2 (germline): MGHRA, YSYEKL. The CDR3 loop reads CASSQMGGPTYEQYF. CDR3 nucleotide sequence: TGCGCCAGCAGCCAAATGGGGGGGCCTACCTACGAGCAGTACTTC.

This sequence joins TRBV3-1 (or the pseudogene TRBV3-2) and TRBJ1-5; perhaps TRBD1 as D (5 bases). The CDR3 is made up of 15 amino acids. Trimming cost V 0 bases and J 0 bases, with 6 bases left between them. Germline CDR1 and CDR2: LGHDT and YNNKEL (reference sequence). CDR3 loop: CASSQEQVSNQPQHF. As DNA, the CDR3 is TGTGCCAGCAGCCAAGAACAGGTTAGCAATCAGCCCCAGCATTTT.

This clone came up once. The J gene is TRBJ2-1, the V gene TRBV28; D possibly corresponds to TRBD2 (6 bases). This CDR3 contains 15 residues. The V and J ends lost 3 bases and 1 base respectively, with 10 bases between them. Looked up from germline, CDR1 is MDHEN and CDR2 is SYDVKM. CDR3 region: CASSFGGGSYNEQFF. In DNA form, the CDR3 reads TGTGCCAGCAGTTTCGGGGGAGGATCCTACAATGAGCAGTTCTTC.

The chain carries TRBV5-1 and TRBJ2-1, with 10 bases aligning to TRBD2. V gave up 0 bases and J gave up 5 bases; unmatched junction bases: 2. In germline, CDR1 is SGHRS, CDR2 YFSETQ. This CDR3 spans 15 amino acids. Here the CDR3 DNA reads TGCGCCAGCAGCTTGGTAGCGGGGGGTAACAATGAGCAGTTCTTC. Amino acids: CASSLVAGGNNEQFF.

The chain links TRBV12-3 or TRBV12-4 to TRBJ1-1; D gene unclear. The CDR3 runs to 13 residues. The V and J ends lost 1 base and 5 bases respectively, with 8 bases between them. The CDR3 spells CASSLEGGTEAFF. In DNA form, the CDR3 reads TGTGCCAGCAGTTTAGAAGGAGGAACTGAAGCTTTCTTT.

The chain recombines TRBV11-2 with TRBJ1-6; 9 bases map to TRBD1. Germline values: CDR1 SGHAT, CDR2 FQNNGV. Unmatched junction bases numbered 6, after V lost 5 bases and J lost 7 bases. The CDR3 has 15 amino acids. The CDR3 loop reads CASSIYRGRNSPLHF. CDR3 in DNA: TGTGCCAGCAGCATCTACAGGGGGCGGAATTCACCCCTCCACTTT.

The chain couples TRBV5-4 to TRBJ1-6; 8 nucleotides agree with TRBD1. The trim removed 0 bases at V and 9 bases at J, leaving 11 bases unmatched. This CDR3 comprises 17 residues. Germline-derived CDR1 and CDR2 are SGHNT and YYREEE (reference sequence). DNA of the CDR3: TGTGCCAGCAGCTTGGTTGCAGGGGGCGCGATCGGTTCACCCCTCCACTTT. This gives the protein CASSLVAGGAIGSPLHF.

The chain is built from TRBV10-1 and TRBJ2-7; D might be TRBD2 (6 bases). The CDR3 extends over 14 amino acids. The germline V and J ends were trimmed by 4 bases and 3 bases, with 13 bases remaining between them. The germline gives CDR1 WNHNN, CDR2 SYGVQD (reference sequence). The CDR3: CASSAGGARYEQYF. CDR3 sequence (DNA): TGCGCCAGCAGTGCTGGCGGGGCCCGCTACGAGCAGTACTTC.

This clone was counted once. The J gene is TRBJ2-1, the V gene TRBV9, with TRBD2 matching 8 bases. The CDR3 consists of 16 residues. V trimming: 3 bases; J trimming: 4 bases; junction bases outside the gene matches: 9. Looked up from germline, CDR1 is SGDLS and CDR2 is YYNGEE. The CDR3 region has the DNA TGTGCCAGCAGCGCCCTACTAGCGGAATCATACAATGAGCAGTTCTTC. As protein: CASSALLAESYNEQFF.

The CDR3 is CASQGQINTEAFF. The CDR3 bases are TGTGCCAGCCAAGGACAGATCAACACTGAAGCTTTCTTT. This sequence joins TRBV18 and TRBJ1-1; a possible D gene is TRBD1 (6 bases). Germline assignment: CDR1 KGHSH and CDR2 LQKENI. V was clipped by 8 bases and J by 2 bases, with 12 bases between them. The CDR3 has 13 amino acids.

The rearrangement joins TRBV6-6 to TRBJ1-4; D may be TRBD1 (5 bases). Trimming cost V 6 bases and J 7 bases, with 18 bases left between them. CDR3 length: 15 residues. Per the germline V gene, CDR1 is MNHNY and CDR2 is SVGAGI (reference sequence). CDR3 bases: TGTGCCAGCAGGCCCACAGGTGGCCTTTTTGAAAAACTGTTTTTT. Translating it yields CASRPTGGLFEKLFF.

V gene TRBV7-8 combines with J gene TRBJ2-7, with 9 bases matching TRBD2. The J segment lost 4 bases and the V segment lost 6 bases, leaving 4 bases of the junction unmatched. The V gene's germline CDR1 is SGHVS and CDR2 FQNEAQ. The CDR3 has 13 residues. CDR3 in DNA: TGTGCCAGCAGTTTTAGCGGGAGATACGAGCAGTACTTC. Its protein product is CASSFSGRYEQYF.

The chain combines TRBV5-1 with TRBJ2-5; TRBD1 matches at 7 bases. The CDR3 contains 16 residues. CDR1 and CDR2 from the germline V gene are SGHRS and YFSETQ. V was clipped by 4 bases and J by 5 bases; unmatched bases: 14. The CDR3 reads CASSQTVQGDGETQYF. The CDR3 DNA follows: TGCGCCAGCAGCCAAACGGTTCAGGGGGACGGGGAGACCCAGTACTTC. Full variable domain (rest looked up from reference TRBV5-1 and TRBJ2-5): KAGVTQTPRYLIKTRGQQVTLSCSPISGHRSVSWYQQTPGQGLQFLFEYFSETQRNKGNFPGRFSGRQFSNSRSEMNVSTLELGDSALYLCASSQTVQGDGETQYFGPGTRLLVL.

In DNA form, the CDR3 reads TGTGCCAGCTCACTCACAGGGGGGAACACTGAAGCTTTCTTT. Protein: CASSLTGGNTEAFF. The chain couples TRBV18 to TRBJ1-1, with 8 bases identical to TRBD1. Germline V gene sequence: CDR1 KGHSH, CDR2 LQKENI. CDR3 length: 14 residues. V lost 4 bases, J lost 1 base, and 2 bases stayed unmatched.

About this clone: Germline is not matched at one junction end, which may reflect a read error. The rearrangement joins TRBV5-1 to TRBJ1-1, with D possibly matching TRBD1 (5 bases). Germline CDR1 and CDR2: SGHRS and YFSETQ. This CDR3 comprises 13 residues. In nucleotides, the CDR3 is TGCGCCAGCAGCTCGGACCCGGACACCGAAGCTTTCTTT. Protein sequence: CASSSDPDTEAFF.

This clone was counted once. CDR3 sequence reads: CASSRGSQKYNEQFF. The CDR3, as DNA: TGTGCCAGCAGCCGCGGGTCCCAAAAGTACAATGAGCAGTTCTTC. This rearrangement joins TRBV7-8 to TRBJ2-1, with a weak D call TRBD2 (5 bases). Trimming pared 5 bases from V and 4 bases from J, leaving 15 bases between. Looked up from germline, CDR1 is SGHVS and CDR2 is FQNEAQ. The CDR3 sequence is 15 residues long.